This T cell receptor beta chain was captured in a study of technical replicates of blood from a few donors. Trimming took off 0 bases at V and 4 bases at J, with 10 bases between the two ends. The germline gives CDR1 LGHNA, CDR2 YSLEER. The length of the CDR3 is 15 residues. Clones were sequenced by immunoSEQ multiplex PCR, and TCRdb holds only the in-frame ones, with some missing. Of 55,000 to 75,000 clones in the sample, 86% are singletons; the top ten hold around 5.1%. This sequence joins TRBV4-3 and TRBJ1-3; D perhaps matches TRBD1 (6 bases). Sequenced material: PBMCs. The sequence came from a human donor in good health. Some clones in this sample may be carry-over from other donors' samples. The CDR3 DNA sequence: TGCGCCAGCAGCCAAGACAGGGGTCTAGGAAACACCATATATTTT. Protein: CASSQDRGLGNTIYF.